The T cell receptor beta chain under discussion was sequenced for a study of T-cell reconstitution after alpha-beta-depleted transplantation in children. In the case of this clonotype: Its antigen is undetermined.

Unique molecular identifiers were incorporated when the TCRbeta library was constructed. TCRdb re-called the PCR reads with MiXCR, one entry per CDR3 protein. Of approximately 980,000 distinct CDR3 sequences listed, roughly 31% are singletons. Trimming pared 4 bases from V and 3 bases from J, leaving 11 bases between. CDR3 size: 14 residues. Germline V gives CDR1 SGHRS, CDR2 YFSETQ. The study's findings and limits: At around two months after transplant, the alpha-beta T cells were reportedly derived from several hundred expanded clones that came from non-depleted graft cells. T-cell numbers and diversity one year post-transplant derived largely from freshly generated T cells.

The chain has TRBV5-1 and TRBJ1-5; D unresolved. This clonotype originated in a boy under two years old who had a stem cell transplant for SCID, so the T cells may come from the graft donor. The specimen comprised PBMCs, mostly from graft donor cells, sampled 360 days after TCRalphabeta/CD19-depleted stem cell transplant. CDR3 in DNA: TGCGCCAGCAGCCCCGGCCCAGTCAATCAGCCCCAGCATTTT. Translation gives CASSPGPVNQPQHF.